This entry lists 5 T cell receptor beta chains sequenced from one sample in a study of shared clonotypes between healthy human individuals. Produced via immunoSEQ multiplex PCR; TCRdb's table is partial and in-frame only. Of about a million clones in the sample, 60% to 80% were seen once. Material: memory CD4+ T cells sorted from blood. The subset here: CD45RA-negative fraction. The receptors shown here come from a young man in good health.

Only one count was recorded for this clone. J is TRBJ1-2 and V is TRBV27, with 10 positions matching TRBD1. J was trimmed by 0 bases and V by 2 bases; bases with no gene match: 0. CDR1 and CDR2 (germline): MNHEY, SMNVEV (reference sequence). The CDR3 loop spans 15 amino acids. The CDR3 here is CASSLGQGANYGYTF. CDR3 nucleotide sequence: TGTGCCAGCAGTTTAGGACAGGGGGCTAACTATGGCTACACCTTC.

V is TRBV6-5 and J is TRBJ2-7; 7 bases agree with TRBD1. The CDR3 is 13 residues long. The trim removed 3 bases at V and 7 bases at J, leaving 6 bases unmatched. Germline V gene sequence: CDR1 MNHEY, CDR2 SVGAGI. The chain's CDR3 is CASSYDRVREQYF. CDR3 DNA: TGTGCCAGCAGTTATGACAGGGTGAGGGAGCAGTACTTC.

This rearrangement joins TRBV10-2 to TRBJ2-1; the match to TRBD2 covers 13 bases. V was pared by 6 bases and J by 5 bases, with 4 bases of the junction left unmatched. In germline, CDR1 is WSHSY, CDR2 SAAADI. The CDR3 spans 15 residues. The CDR3 region has the DNA TGCGCCAGCAGCACCGGACTAGCGGGGGACAATGAGCAGTTCTTC. Translated: CASSTGLAGDNEQFF.

This clone has only a few counts. The chain carries TRBV9 and TRBJ2-3; 10 bases line up with TRBD2. Germline CDR1 reads SGDLS; CDR2 reads YYNGEE. After removal of 0 bases from V and 8 bases from J, the junction contained 3 bases not matched to a gene. The CDR3 has 14 amino acids. The CDR3 here is CASSVGLAGVTQYF. The CDR3 DNA sequence: TGTGCCAGCAGCGTAGGTCTAGCGGGAGTTACGCAGTATTTT. Full variable domain (outside the CDR3, taken from reference TRBV9 and TRBJ2-3): DSGVTQTPKHLITATGQRVTLRCSPRSGDLSVYWYQQSLDQGLQFLIQYYNGEERAKGNILERFSAQQFPDLHSELNLSSLELGDSALYFCASSVGLAGVTQYFGPGTRLTVL.

J is TRBJ2-2 and V is TRBV10-3, with TRBD1 identical over 8 bases. The trim removed 6 bases at V and 6 bases at J, leaving 6 bases unmatched. Germline lookup yields CDR1 ENHRY and CDR2 SYGVKD. The CDR3 extends over 14 amino acids. CDR3 sequence (DNA): TGTGCCATCAGAACCGGGACAGGAGCCGGGGAGCTGTTTTTT. Translated, it gives CAIRTGTGAGELFF.